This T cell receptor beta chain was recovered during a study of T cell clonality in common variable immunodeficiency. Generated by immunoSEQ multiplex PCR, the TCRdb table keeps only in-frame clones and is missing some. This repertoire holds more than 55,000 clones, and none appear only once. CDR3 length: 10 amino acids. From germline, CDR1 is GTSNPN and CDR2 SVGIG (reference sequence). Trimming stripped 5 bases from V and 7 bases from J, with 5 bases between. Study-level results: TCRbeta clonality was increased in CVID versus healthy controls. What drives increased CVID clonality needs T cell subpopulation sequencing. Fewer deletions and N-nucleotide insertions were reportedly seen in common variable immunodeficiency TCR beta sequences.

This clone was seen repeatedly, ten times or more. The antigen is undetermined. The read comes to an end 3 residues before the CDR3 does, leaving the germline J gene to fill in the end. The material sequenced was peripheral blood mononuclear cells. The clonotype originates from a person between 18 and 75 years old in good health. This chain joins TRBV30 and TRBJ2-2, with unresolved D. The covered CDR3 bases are TGTGCCTGGGGGCTCGGGGAG. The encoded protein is CAWGLGE. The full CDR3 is CAWGLGELFF.